This T cell receptor beta chain was recorded in a study of early T cells in non-severe SARS-CoV-2 infection. With regard to this clonotype: Its specificity is unknown.

Germline V gives CDR1 MDHEN, CDR2 SYDVKM. Trimming removed 4 bases from V and 11 bases from J; junction bases left unmatched: 9. The CDR3 extends over 14 amino acids. Individually, cDNA molecules had unique molecular identifiers attached to them. Using its own MiXCR run on the 5' RACE reads, TCRdb lists one record per CDR3 protein. The table records approximately 50,000 distinct CDR3 sequences, about 11% of them present only once. Study-wide findings and caveats: VDJdb matching, biased toward anti-spike CD8 responses, missed private and CD4 specificities.

The chain links TRBV28 to TRBJ1-1; 11 nucleotides line up with TRBD1. The receptor comes from an adult who was a healthcare worker with PCR-confirmed SARS-CoV-2 infection or an uninfected control (not recorded which). The sequenced sample consisted of whole blood. CDR3 amino acids: CASSSWTGGTAAFF. The CDR3 DNA reads as TGTGCCAGCAGTTCCTGGACAGGGGGCACGGCGGCTTTCTTT.